A selection of T cell receptor beta chains follows, all from one sample in a study of neurological immune-mediated disorders. TCRdb recomputed calls from the 5' RACE reads with MiXCR, one row per CDR3 protein. The sample yields tens of thousands of distinct CDR3 sequences, around 3.6% seen once. The sequencing sample was made of PBMCs. The receptors come from a man aged 30 to 45 with multiple sclerosis. CDR3s include the opening cysteine and the closing phenylalanine or tryptophan. Fields, in order: CDR3 protein, V gene.

CSARDRGGVYEQYF,TRBV20-1
CSARVGFQPQHF,TRBV20-1
CASSQKTGGETQYF,TRBV3-1
CASSSARTGRTGELFF,TRBV7-8
CASSQNPGTGHYGYTF,TRBV4-1
CASSPRAGVNTGELFF,TRBV7-3
CASSLVAGPAGELFF,TRBV5-4
CASSPNSGIQPQHF,TRBV7-9
CASAKGLVSSTDTQYF,TRBV9
CSASGTADQPQHF,TRBV20-1
CASSLVSGQGAYEQYF,TRBV5-1
CSARVGSYEQYF,TRBV20-1
CASSVRAAYEQYF,TRBV5-6
CASSLGQGRSRETYEQYF,TRBV27
CSAREVSDRGETQYF,TRBV20-1
CASSVDLSGGTDTQYF,TRBV9
CASSYSNPSSYEQYF,TRBV6-5
CSVFPLTRGEQFF,TRBV29-1
CSAKTVGANSPLHF,TRBV20-1
CASSLDSTGELFF,TRBV7-2
CASSLLQGQGRTGELFF,TRBV7-9
CASSPGRGEETQYF,TRBV5-1
CASSRTGLDSYEQYF,TRBV13
CSARAPSGSSYEQYF,TRBV20-1
CASSLDLNEKLFF,TRBV5-5
CASSSGDGSSGANVLTF,TRBV5-1
CATSDGVNYGYTF,TRBV24-1
CASSLGGPVETQYF,TRBV28
CSARPAQGARETQYF,TRBV20-1